This T cell receptor beta chain was observed in a study of CD4 T cells in relation to SARS-CoV-2 and coronaviruses. Across the whole study: TCR beta CDR3s were sequenced after 10-day antigen culture of PBMCs.

CD4+ T cells from unexposed donors were obtained before the COVID-19 pandemic (2011-2018). CD4+ T cells were isolated from the cells after around 9 days of culture. On this clone itself: The target antigen is unknown.

The CDR3 is 15 residues long. The V and J ends lost 5 bases and 0 bases respectively, with 12 bases between them. Per the germline V gene, CDR1 is MRHNA and CDR2 is SNTAGT. TCRdb's copy holds only in-frame clones and misses some; the assay was immunoSEQ multiplex PCR. This table holds approximately 20,000 clones, over 65% found once. This sequence was found in a human donor in good health. The chain links TRBV6-4 to TRBJ2-3, with a weak D call TRBD2 (6 bases). The sample comprised CD4+ T cells from PBMCs, cultured in vitro. In DNA form, the CDR3 reads TGTGCCAGCAGTCCTAGCGTTTCTAGCACAGATACGCAGTATTTT. It specifies CASSPSVSSTDTQYF.